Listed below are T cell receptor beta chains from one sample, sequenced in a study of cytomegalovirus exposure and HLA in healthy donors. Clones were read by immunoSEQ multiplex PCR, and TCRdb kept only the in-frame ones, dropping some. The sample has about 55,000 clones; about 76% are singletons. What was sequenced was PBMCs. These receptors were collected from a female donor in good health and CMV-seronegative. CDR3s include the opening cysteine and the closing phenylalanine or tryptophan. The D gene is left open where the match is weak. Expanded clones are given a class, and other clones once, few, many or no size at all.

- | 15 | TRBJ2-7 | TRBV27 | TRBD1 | TGTGCCAGCAGCCCTGCGGGACAGGCTTCCTACGAGCAGTACTTC | CASSPAGQASYEQYF
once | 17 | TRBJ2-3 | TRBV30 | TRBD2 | TGTGCCTGGAGTGTACAAAGGACTAGCGGGAGTACAGATACGCAGTATTTT | CAWSVQRTSGSTDTQYF
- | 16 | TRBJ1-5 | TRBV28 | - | TGTGCCAGCACCCCATGGGGCAGTCCTACCAATCAGCCCCAGCATTTT | CASTPWGSPTNQPQHF
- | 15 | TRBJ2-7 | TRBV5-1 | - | TGCGCCAGCAGGAAATTTACAGGGCCGTCCTACGAGCAGTACTTC | CASRKFTGPSYEQYF
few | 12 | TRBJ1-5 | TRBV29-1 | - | TGCAGCGTTGGAGGCGGGAGTGAGCCCCAGCATTTT | CSVGGGSEPQHF
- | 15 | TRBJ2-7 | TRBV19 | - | TGTGCCAGTAGTCCCCACAGGGAGAGAGTCCACGAGCAGTACTTC | CASSPHRERVHEQYF
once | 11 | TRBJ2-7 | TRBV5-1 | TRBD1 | TGCGCCAGCAGCGCGGGGACAGGGGAGTACTTC | CASSAGTGEYF
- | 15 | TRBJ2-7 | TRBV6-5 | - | TGTGCCAGCAGCGGGACCGGGAGAGTAACCTACGAGCAGTACTTC | CASSGTGRVTYEQYF
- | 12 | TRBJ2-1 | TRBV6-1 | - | TGTGCCAGCAGTGAACAGAACAATGAGCAGTTCTTC | CASSEQNNEQFF
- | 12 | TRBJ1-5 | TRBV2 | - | TGTGCCAGCAGTCGAGGCGATCAGCCCCAGCATTTT | CASSRGDQPQHF
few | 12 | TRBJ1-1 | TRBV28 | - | TGTGCCAGCAGTTTAAACGGGGTTGAAGCTTTCTTT | CASSLNGVEAFF
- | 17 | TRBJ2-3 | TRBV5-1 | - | TGCGCCAGCAGCTTGGCCAAAGGAGGGGCTAGCACAGATACGCAGTATTTT | CASSLAKGGASTDTQYF
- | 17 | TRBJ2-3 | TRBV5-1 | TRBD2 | TGCGCCAGCGGAGGACCGGGACTAGCGGGGGGCACAGATACGCAGTATTTT | CASGGPGLAGGTDTQYF
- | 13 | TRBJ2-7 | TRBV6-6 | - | TGTGCCAGCAGGGAGCCTTCTTCCTACGAGCAGTACTTC | CASREPSSYEQYF
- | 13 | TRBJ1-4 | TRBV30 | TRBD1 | TGTGCCTGGAGTCAGGGGGCGGGCGAAAAACTGTTTTTT | CAWSQGAGEKLFF
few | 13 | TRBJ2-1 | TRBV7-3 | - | TGTGCCAGCAGAGTACAGGGAATTGGCGAGCAGTTCTTC | CASRVQGIGEQFF
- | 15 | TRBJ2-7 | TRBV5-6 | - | TGTGCCAGCAGCTTAGGGGACATCGCTCCTAACGAGCAGTACTTC | CASSLGDIAPNEQYF
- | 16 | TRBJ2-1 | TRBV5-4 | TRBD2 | TGTGCCAGCAGCTGGGGGGCGGGACTAGGGGCTTTAGAGCAGTTCTTC | CASSWGAGLGALEQFF
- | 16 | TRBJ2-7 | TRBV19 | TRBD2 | TGTGCCAGTAGTACCGGCGCAGCGGGAGAAGATTCCGAGCAGTACTTC | CASSTGAAGEDSEQYF
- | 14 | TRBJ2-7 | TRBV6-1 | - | TGTGCCAGCAGTGAACATCACAGCTCCTACGAGCAGTACTTC | CASSEHHSSYEQYF
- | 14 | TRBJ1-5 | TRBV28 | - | TGTGCCAGCGCCGGACAAGGGGACAATCAGCCCCAGCATTTT | CASAGQGDNQPQHF
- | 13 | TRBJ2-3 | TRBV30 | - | TGTGCCTGGAGTTACAGAGGCACAGATACGCAGTATTTT | CAWSYRGTDTQYF
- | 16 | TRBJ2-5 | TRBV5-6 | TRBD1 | TGTGCCAGCCGAGAGATAAGGGGGCCTGAGCAAGAGACCCAGTACTTC | CASREIRGPEQETQYF
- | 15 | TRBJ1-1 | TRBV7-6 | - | TGTGCCAGCAGCCCCCGCCCCGGACAGAACACTGAAGCTTTCTTT | CASSPRPGQNTEAFF
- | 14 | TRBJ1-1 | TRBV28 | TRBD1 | TGTGCCAGCAGACTACCCCCGGGACAGGGCGAAGCTTTCTTT | CASRLPPGQGEAFF
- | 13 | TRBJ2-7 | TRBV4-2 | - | TGTGCCAGCAGCCGATCACTCACCTACGAGCAGTACTTC | CASSRSLTYEQYF
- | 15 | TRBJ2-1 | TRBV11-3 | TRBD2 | TGTGCCAGCAGCTTATCGGTAGCGGGAGGCGCTGAGCAGTTCTTC | CASSLSVAGGAEQFF
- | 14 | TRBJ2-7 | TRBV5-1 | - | TGCGCCAGCAGCTTGGTAGCCGGGGTCGACGAGCAGTACTTC | CASSLVAGVDEQYF
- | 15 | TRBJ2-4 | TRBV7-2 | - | TGTGCCAGCAGCTACCCTTCGGTAGAGGGAAACATTCAGTACTTC | CASSYPSVEGNIQYF
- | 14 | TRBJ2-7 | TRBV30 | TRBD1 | TGTGCCTGGAGTGGGACAGGGGGCTACTACGAGCAGTACTTC | CAWSGTGGYYEQYF
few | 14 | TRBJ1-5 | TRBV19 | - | TGTGCCAGTAGTATAGTTCCCTTCAATCAGCCCCAGCATTTT | CASSIVPFNQPQHF
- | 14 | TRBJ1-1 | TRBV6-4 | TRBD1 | TGTGCCAGCGGTGACTCCGAGGGGGCCACTGAAGCTTTCTTT | CASGDSEGATEAFF
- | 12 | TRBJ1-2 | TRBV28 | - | TGTGCCAGCAATATAGCTAACTATGGCTACACCTTC | CASNIANYGYTF
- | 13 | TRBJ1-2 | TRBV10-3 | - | TGTGCCATCAGTGCAGGACAAAGCTATGGCTACACCTTC | CAISAGQSYGYTF
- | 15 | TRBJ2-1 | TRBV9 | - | TGTGCCAGCAGCCCCCGCCTAGAGGGATCGTATGAGCAGTTCTTC | CASSPRLEGSYEQFF
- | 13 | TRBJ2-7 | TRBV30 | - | TGTGCCCTGGAAACGCAGGGGTGGCACGAGCAGTACTTC | CALETQGWHEQYF
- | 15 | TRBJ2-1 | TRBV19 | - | TGTGCCAGTAGTATAGGGCAGGGGCCATACAATGAGCAGTTCTTC | CASSIGQGPYNEQFF
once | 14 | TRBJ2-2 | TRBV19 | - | TGTGCCAGTAGTAAGGGGGAGGGCCTCGGGGAGCTGTTTTTT | CASSKGEGLGELFF
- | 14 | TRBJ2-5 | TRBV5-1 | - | TGCGCCAGCAGCTTTTCCGGGGACCAAGAGACCCAGTACTTC | CASSFSGDQETQYF
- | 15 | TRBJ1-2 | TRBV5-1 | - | TGCGCCAGCAGCCGGCTGGACAGTTTTGACTATGGCTACCCCTTC | CASSRLDSFDYGYPF
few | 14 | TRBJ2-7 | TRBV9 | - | TGTGCCAGCAGCGTAGAGTCAGGGGACTACGAGCAGTACTTC | CASSVESGDYEQYF
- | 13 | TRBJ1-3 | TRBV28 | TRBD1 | TGTGCCAGCAGGGGGACAGCTGGAAACACCATATATTTT | CASRGTAGNTIYF
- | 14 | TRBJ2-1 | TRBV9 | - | TGTGCCAGCAGCGTAAGGGGAGCGGGCGGTGAGCAGTTCTTC | CASSVRGAGGEQFF
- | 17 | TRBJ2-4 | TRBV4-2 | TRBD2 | TGTGCCAGCAGCCAAGGCACCGGGGGGTGGGAGACAAACATTCAGTACTTC | CASSQGTGGWETNIQYF
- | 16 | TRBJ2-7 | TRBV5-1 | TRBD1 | TGCGCCAGCAGCACGGGACGGGACAGACAACTCTACGAGCAGTACTTC | CASSTGRDRQLYEQYF
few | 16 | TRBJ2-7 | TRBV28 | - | TGTGCCAGCAGCCCCGTGGGGGGGGCTCCCTCCTACGAGCAGTACTTC | CASSPVGGAPSYEQYF
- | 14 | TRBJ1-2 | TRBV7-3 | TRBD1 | TGTGCCAGCAGCTTAGGGGGGCAGGGGGCTGGCTACACCTTC | CASSLGGQGAGYTF
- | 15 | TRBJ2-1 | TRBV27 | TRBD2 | TGTGCCAGCTACACAACGGCTAGCGGGAGTCGGGAGCAGTTCTTC | CASYTTASGSREQFF